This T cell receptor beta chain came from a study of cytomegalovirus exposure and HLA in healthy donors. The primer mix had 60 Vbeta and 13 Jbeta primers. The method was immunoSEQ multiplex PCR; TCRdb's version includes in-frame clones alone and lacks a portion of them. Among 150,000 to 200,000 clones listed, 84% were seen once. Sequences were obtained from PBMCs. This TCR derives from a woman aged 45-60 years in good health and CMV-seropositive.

CDR3 DNA: TGTGCCAGCAGTGCAGACAGAAACATTCAGTACTTC. As protein: CASSADRNIQYF. This chain joins TRBV6-1 and TRBJ2-4; tentatively, D is TRBD1 (5 bases). Trimming removed 4 bases at V and 6 bases at J, with 7 bases between. The CDR3 sequence is 12 residues long. Germline assignment: CDR1 MNHNS and CDR2 SASEGT.